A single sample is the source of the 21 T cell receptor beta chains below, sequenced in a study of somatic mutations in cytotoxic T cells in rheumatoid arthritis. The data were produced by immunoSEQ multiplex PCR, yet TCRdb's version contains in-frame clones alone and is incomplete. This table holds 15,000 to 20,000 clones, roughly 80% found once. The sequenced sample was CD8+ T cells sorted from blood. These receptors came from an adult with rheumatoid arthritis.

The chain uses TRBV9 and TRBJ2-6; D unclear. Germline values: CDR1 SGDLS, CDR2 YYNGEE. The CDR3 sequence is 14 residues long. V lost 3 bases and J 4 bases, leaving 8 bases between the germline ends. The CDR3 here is CASSAPPGANVLTF. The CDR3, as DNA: TGTGCCAGCAGCGCGCCCCCGGGGGCCAACGTCCTGACTTTC.

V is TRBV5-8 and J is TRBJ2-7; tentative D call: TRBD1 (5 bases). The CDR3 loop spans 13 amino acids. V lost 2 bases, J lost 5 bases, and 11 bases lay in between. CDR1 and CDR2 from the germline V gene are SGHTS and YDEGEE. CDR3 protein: CASSFQGSHEQYF. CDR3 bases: TGTGCCAGCAGCTTTCAGGGATCCCACGAGCAGTACTTC.

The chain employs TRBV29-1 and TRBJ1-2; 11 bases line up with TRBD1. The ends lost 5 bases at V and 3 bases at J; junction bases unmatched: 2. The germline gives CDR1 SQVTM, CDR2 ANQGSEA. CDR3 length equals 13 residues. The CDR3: CSVRDRGDYGYTF. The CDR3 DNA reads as TGCAGCGTTAGGGACAGGGGGGACTATGGCTACACCTTC.

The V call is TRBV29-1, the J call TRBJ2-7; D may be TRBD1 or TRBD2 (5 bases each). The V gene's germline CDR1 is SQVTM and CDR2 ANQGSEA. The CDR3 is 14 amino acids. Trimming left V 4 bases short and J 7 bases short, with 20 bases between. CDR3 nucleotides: TGCAGCGTTGTACCGGGACGGAGCCGCCGAGAGCAGTACTTC. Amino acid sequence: CSVVPGRSRREQYF.

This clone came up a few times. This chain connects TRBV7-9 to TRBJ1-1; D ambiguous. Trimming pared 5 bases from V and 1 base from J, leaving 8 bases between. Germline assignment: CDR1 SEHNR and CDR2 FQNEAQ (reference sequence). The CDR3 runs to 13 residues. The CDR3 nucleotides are TGTGCCAGCAGCCCACGCGGGAACACTGAAGCTTTCTTT. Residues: CASSPRGNTEAFF.

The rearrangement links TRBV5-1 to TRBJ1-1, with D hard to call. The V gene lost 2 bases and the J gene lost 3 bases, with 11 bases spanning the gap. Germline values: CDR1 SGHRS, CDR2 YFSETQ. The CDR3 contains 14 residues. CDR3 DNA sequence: TGCGCCAGCAGCTTAAATCGGGCCTACACTGAAGCTTTCTTT. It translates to CASSLNRAYTEAFF. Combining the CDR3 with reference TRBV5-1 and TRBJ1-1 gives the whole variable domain KAGVTQTPRYLIKTRGQQVTLSCSPISGHRSVSWYQQTPGQGLQFLFEYFSETQRNKGNFPGRFSGRQFSNSRSEMNVSTLELGDSALYLCASSLNRAYTEAFFGQGTRLTVV.

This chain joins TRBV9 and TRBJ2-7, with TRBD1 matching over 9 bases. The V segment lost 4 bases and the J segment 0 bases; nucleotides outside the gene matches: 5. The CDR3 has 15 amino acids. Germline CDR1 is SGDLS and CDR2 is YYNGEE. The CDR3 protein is CASSSGTGSSYEQYF. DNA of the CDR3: TGTGCCAGCAGCTCCGGGACAGGGAGCTCCTACGAGCAGTACTTC.

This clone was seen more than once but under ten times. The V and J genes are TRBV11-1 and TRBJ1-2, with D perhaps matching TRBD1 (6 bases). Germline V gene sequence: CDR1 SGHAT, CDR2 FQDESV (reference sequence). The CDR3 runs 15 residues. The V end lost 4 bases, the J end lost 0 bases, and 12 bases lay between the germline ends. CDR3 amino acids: CASSSSGTSNYGYTF. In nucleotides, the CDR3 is TGTGCCAGCAGCTCCTCCGGGACATCTAACTATGGCTACACCTTC.

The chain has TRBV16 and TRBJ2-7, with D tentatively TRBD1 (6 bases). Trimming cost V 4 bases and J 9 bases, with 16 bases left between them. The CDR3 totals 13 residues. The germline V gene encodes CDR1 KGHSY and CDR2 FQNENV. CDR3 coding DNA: TGTGCCAGCAGCCGGACAGAACTGAACCCGCAGTACTTC. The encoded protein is CASSRTELNPQYF.

The CDR3 sequence is CASSQRLGYEQYF. CDR3 in DNA: TGCGCCAGCAGTCAGAGACTAGGCTACGAGCAGTACTTC. J is TRBJ2-5 and V is TRBV10-2; a possible D gene is TRBD2 (6 bases). TRBJ2-7 explains the end of the DNA better; the J call may be wrong. From germline, CDR1 is WSHSY and CDR2 SAAADI. The CDR3 loop spans 13 amino acids.

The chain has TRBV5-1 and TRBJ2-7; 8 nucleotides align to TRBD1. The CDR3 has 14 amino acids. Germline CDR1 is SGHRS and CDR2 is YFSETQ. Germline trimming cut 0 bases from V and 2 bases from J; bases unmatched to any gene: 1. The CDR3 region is CASSLAQGAYEQYF. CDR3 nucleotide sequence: TGCGCCAGCAGCTTGGCACAGGGGGCCTACGAGCAGTACTTC. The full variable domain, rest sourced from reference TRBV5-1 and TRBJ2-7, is KAGVTQTPRYLIKTRGQQVTLSCSPISGHRSVSWYQQTPGQGLQFLFEYFSETQRNKGNFPGRFSGRQFSNSRSEMNVSTLELGDSALYLCASSLAQGAYEQYFGPGTRLTVT.

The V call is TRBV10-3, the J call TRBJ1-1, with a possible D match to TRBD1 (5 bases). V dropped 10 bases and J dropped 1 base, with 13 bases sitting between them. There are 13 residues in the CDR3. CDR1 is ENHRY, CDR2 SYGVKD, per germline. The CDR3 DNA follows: TGTGCCACACAGAATACAGGGAACACTGAAGCTTTCTTT. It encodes CATQNTGNTEAFF.

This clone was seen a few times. The CDR3: CASSQTQGGPYGYTF. CDR3 bases: TGCGCCAGCAGCCAAACACAAGGGGGCCCCTATGGCTACACCTTC. The V call is TRBV4-1, the J call TRBJ1-2, with 7 positions matching TRBD1. The germline gives CDR1 MGHRA, CDR2 YSYEKL. Trimming removed 2 bases from V and 4 bases from J; junction bases left unmatched: 7. This CDR3 is built from 15 residues.

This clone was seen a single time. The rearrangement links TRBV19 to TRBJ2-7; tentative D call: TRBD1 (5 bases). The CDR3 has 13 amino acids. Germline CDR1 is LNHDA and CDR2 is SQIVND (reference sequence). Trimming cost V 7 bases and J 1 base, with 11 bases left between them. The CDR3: CASNQGVSYEQYF. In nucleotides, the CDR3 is TGTGCCAGTAACCAAGGGGTTTCCTACGAGCAGTACTTC.

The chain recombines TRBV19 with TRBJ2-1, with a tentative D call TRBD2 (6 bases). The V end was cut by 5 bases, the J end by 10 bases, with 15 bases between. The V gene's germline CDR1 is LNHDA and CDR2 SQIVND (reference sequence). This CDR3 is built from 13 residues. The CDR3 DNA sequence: TGTGCCAGTAGTCTCGCCCCGGGGGTAGAGCAGTTCTTC. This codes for CASSLAPGVEQFF. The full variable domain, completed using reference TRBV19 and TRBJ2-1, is DGGITQSPKYLFRKEGQNVTLSCEQNLNHDAMYWYRQDPGQGLRLIYYSQIVNDFQKGDIAEGYSVSREKKESFPLTVTSAQKNPTAFYLCASSLAPGVEQFFGPGTRLTVL.

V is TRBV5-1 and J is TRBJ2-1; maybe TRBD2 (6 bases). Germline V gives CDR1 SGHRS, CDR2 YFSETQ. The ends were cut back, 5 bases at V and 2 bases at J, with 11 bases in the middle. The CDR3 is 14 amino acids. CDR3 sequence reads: CASSTGETYNEQFF. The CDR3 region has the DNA TGCGCCAGCAGTACGGGGGAGACCTACAATGAGCAGTTCTTC. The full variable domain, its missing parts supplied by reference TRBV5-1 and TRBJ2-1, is KAGVTQTPRYLIKTRGQQVTLSCSPISGHRSVSWYQQTPGQGLQFLFEYFSETQRNKGNFPGRFSGRQFSNSRSEMNVSTLELGDSALYLCASSTGETYNEQFFGPGTRLTVL.

The CDR3 region is CASSLYSGELFF. The CDR3 bases are TGTGCCAGCAGCTTATACTCCGGGGAGCTGTTTTTT. The rearrangement links TRBV7-6 to TRBJ2-2; no clear D gene. Germline values: CDR1 SGHVS, CDR2 FNYEAQ. Trimming took 2 bases from V and 6 from J, leaving 4 bases between them. The CDR3 spans 12 residues.

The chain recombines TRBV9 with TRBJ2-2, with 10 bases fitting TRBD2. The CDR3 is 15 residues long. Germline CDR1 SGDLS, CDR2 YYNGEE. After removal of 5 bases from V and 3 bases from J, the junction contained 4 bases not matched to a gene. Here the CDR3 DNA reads TGTGCCAGCAGACCTAGCGGGGGAGACACCGGGGAGCTGTTTTTT. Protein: CASRPSGGDTGELFF.

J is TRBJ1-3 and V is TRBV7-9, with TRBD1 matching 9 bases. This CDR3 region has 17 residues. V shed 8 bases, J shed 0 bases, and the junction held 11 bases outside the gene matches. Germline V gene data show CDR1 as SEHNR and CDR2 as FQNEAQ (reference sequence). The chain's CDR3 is CASRTGDYKLSGNTIYF. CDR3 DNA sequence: TGTGCCAGCCGGACAGGGGACTATAAACTCTCTGGAAACACCATATATTTT.

Here the CDR3 DNA reads TGTGCCAGCAGCTTAGGTACAGAGTCCTACGAGCAGTACTTC. Translating gives CASSLGTESYEQYF. The chain joins TRBV7-6 to TRBJ2-7; the D is unclear. CDR1 is SGHVS and CDR2 is FNYEAQ in the germline V gene. CDR3 length equals 14 residues. Trimming cost V 1 base and J 1 base, with 8 bases left between them. The full variable domain, with the rest looked up from reference TRBV7-6 and TRBJ2-7, is GAGVSQSPRYKVTKRGQDVALRCDPISGHVSLYWYRQALGQGPEFLTYFNYEAQQDKSGLPNDRFSAERPEGSISTLTIQRTEQRDSAMYRCASSLGTESYEQYFGPGTRLTVT.

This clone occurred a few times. The chain's CDR3 is CASSLTGALNTEAFF. The CDR3 DNA is TGTGCCAGCAGTTTAACAGGGGCCCTGAACACTGAAGCTTTCTTT. The chain carries TRBV25-1 and TRBJ1-1, with 7 bases identical to TRBD1. The CDR3 sequence is 15 residues long. The germline V gene has CDR1 MGHDK and CDR2 SYGVNS. V was clipped by 5 bases and J by 0 bases; unmatched bases: 6.